A selection of T cell receptor beta chains follows, all from one sample in a study of blood T cell repertoires in COVID-19. Using immunoSEQ multiplex PCR, the repertoire was profiled, and TCRdb retains in-frame clones only, with some absent. The table lists 190,000 or so clones, around 89% of them singletons. Specimen: PBMCs or T cells enriched from blood (not recorded which). These receptors originate from a man aged 25-45 years who had recovered from COVID-19. The CDR3 runs from the conserved cysteine through the conserved F or W. D genes are given only for firm matches. Rows may omit the clone size; those that give it use once, few, many or a size class.

D,J,V,size,DNA,CDR3
TRBD2,TRBJ2-5,TRBV2,-,TGTGCCAGCAGTGAAGAGGGAGGGGAGACCCAGTACTTC,CASSEEGGETQYF
-,TRBJ2-3,TRBV21-1,-,TGTGCCAGCAGCATAAAAGGAACAGGGGAGGTCACAGATACGCAGTATTTT,CASSIKGTGEVTDTQYF
TRBD2,TRBJ2-7,TRBV24-1,once,TGTGCCACCAGTGGTGGGACTAGCGGGGACACCTACGAGCAGTACTTC,CATSGGTSGDTYEQYF
-,TRBJ1-5,TRBV7-2,-,TGTGCCAGCAGCTTAGTATACCAGTTAAATCAGCCCCAGCATTTT,CASSLVYQLNQPQHF
TRBD1,TRBJ2-7,TRBV7-6,-,TGTGCCAGCAGCTTAGCGGACAGGGGCTACGAGCAGTACTTC,CASSLADRGYEQYF
TRBD2,TRBJ2-5,TRBV6-1,-,TGTGCCAGCAGTGAATGGCCCCTAGCGGGTGGGGGTTCCCAAGAGACCCAGTACTTC,CASSEWPLAGGGSQETQYF
-,TRBJ1-2,TRBV6-1,-,TGTGCCAGCAGTGAACAATCCGGGGTTGGCTACACCTTC,CASSEQSGVGYTF
-,TRBJ1-1,TRBV11-2,once,TGTGCCAGCAGCCCTAGTGGAGGGGAAGAAGCTTTCTTT,CASSPSGGEEAFF
TRBD2,TRBJ2-3,TRBV4-1,-,TGCGCCAGCAGCCAGCGGACTAGCGGGAGTCGTGATACGCAGTATTTT,CASSQRTSGSRDTQYF
-,TRBJ1-5,TRBV7-8,-,TGTGCCAGCAGCTTAGGGAGGGGTTCGGGTTTCGGCAATCAGCCCCAGCATTTT,CASSLGRGSGFGNQPQHF
-,TRBJ2-1,TRBV19,few,TGTGCCAGCGGGAGTATCAACAATGAGCAGTTCTTC,CASGSINNEQFF
-,TRBJ2-2,TRBV7-9,-,TGTGCCAGCACCATTGACAGGAACACCGGGGAGCTGTTTTTT,CASTIDRNTGELFF
TRBD1,TRBJ2-1,TRBV24-1,-,TGTGCCACCAGTGAGGGGACAGGCCTCCACAATGAGCAGTTCTTC,CATSEGTGLHNEQFF
-,TRBJ1-4,TRBV6-5,-,TGTGCCAGCTCAGTTTCGGGGAATTCTAATGAAAAACTGTTTTTT,CASSVSGNSNEKLFF
TRBD1,TRBJ2-3,TRBV10-3,-,TGTGCCATCAGTGTCGGCAGGGGGTCAGATACGCAGTATTTT,CAISVGRGSDTQYF
-,TRBJ1-4,TRBV5-1,-,TGCGCCAGCAGCTTGGAAGGCAGGGGTGGAGAAAAACTGTTTTTT,CASSLEGRGGEKLFF
TRBD1,TRBJ2-7,TRBV4-3,-,TGCGCCAGCAGCCAAGGCAGGGGGCTTTACGAGCAGTACTTC,CASSQGRGLYEQYF
-,TRBJ2-7,TRBV5-1,-,TGCGCCAGCAGCTTGGAAGCAGGGCTCGGCGAGCAGTACTTC,CASSLEAGLGEQYF
TRBD2,TRBJ2-4,TRBV13,once,TGTGCCAGCAGCTTAGGCGGTGGGAGGGTTAACATTCAGTACTTC,CASSLGGGRVNIQYF
-,TRBJ1-1,TRBV7-9,-,TGTGCCAGCAGCTTAGACAGGGCCGGTACTGAAGCTTTCTTT,CASSLDRAGTEAFF
-,TRBJ1-4,TRBV30,-,TGTGCCTGGAGTCCTACTAATGAAAAACTGTTTTTT,CAWSPTNEKLFF
-,TRBJ2-2,TRBV11-2,once,TGTGCCAGCAGCTTAGTTCTCGGGGCGAACACCGGGGAGCTGTTTTTT,CASSLVLGANTGELFF
TRBD2,TRBJ2-3,TRBV30,-,TGTGCCTGGAGTGTACCCGCGGGAGGGAGCACAGATACGCAGTATTTT,CAWSVPAGGSTDTQYF
TRBD2,TRBJ2-7,TRBV11-2,-,TGTGCCAGCAGCTACCGGGAGGGCCGGTTCTACGAGCAGTACTTC,CASSYREGRFYEQYF
TRBD1,TRBJ1-2,TRBV7-2,-,TGTGCCAGCAGCCTAGGACAGGGGGCGTCTGTGAGTGGCTACACCTTC,CASSLGQGASVSGYTF
-,TRBJ1-5,TRBV25-1,-,TGTGCCAGCAGTGAATTCGAAGGCGGTGGCAATCAGCCCCAGCATTTT,CASSEFEGGGNQPQHF
-,TRBJ1-3,TRBV30,-,TGTGCCTGGAGTTCTCGGGTGAGCTCTGGAAACACCATATATTTT,CAWSSRVSSGNTIYF
TRBD2,TRBJ2-1,TRBV5-5,-,TGTGCCAGCAGCATAGAAGCGGGGTTTTACAATGAGCAGTTCTTC,CASSIEAGFYNEQFF
TRBD2,TRBJ2-7,TRBV10-2,-,TGCGCCAGCAGTGAAGCGGGAGGGCCTTACGAGCAGTACTTC,CASSEAGGPYEQYF
TRBD1,TRBJ1-5,TRBV29-1,-,TGCAGCGTTGCCGTGGGGACAGGGGGACTCAATCAGCCCCAGCATTTT,CSVAVGTGGLNQPQHF
-,TRBJ1-4,TRBV18,-,TGTGCCAGCTCACCAGGGGCCTCAACTAATGAAAAACTGTTTTTT,CASSPGASTNEKLFF
TRBD1,TRBJ1-1,TRBV9,-,TGTGCCAGCAGCGTATATCCAGGGGGCCGCAGGGGGAACACTGAAGCTTTCTTT,CASSVYPGGRRGNTEAFF
-,TRBJ2-2,TRBV28,-,TGTGCCAGCAGTTTAATTACAGGGCCGAACACCGGGGAGCTGTTTTTT,CASSLITGPNTGELFF
TRBD2,TRBJ2-7,TRBV18,-,TGTGCCAGCTCACCCAACCTAGCGGGAACCACCTACGAGCAGTACTTC,CASSPNLAGTTYEQYF
TRBD1,TRBJ1-1,TRBV5-1,-,TGCGCCAGCAGCTTGGAGTATTTCGGGACAGGGGGCACTGAAGCTTTCTTT,CASSLEYFGTGGTEAFF
TRBD2,TRBJ2-1,TRBV2,-,TGTGCCAGCAGAACCGGGACTAGCGGGAGAATCTCCTACAATGAGCAGTTCTTC,CASRTGTSGRISYNEQFF
-,TRBJ2-1,TRBV19,-,TGTGCTAGTAAAGGGGGGGCCGTGAGTGAGCAGTTCTTC,CASKGGAVSEQFF
TRBD2,TRBJ2-7,TRBV7-8,-,TGTGCCAGCAGCTTAGCATCTTCCATACGGGAGGTCTACGAGCAGTACTTC,CASSLASSIREVYEQYF
TRBD2,TRBJ2-1,TRBV2,-,TGTGCCAGCAGCGAATCTAGCGGGAGGATAAATAATGAGCAGTTCTTC,CASSESSGRINNEQFF
TRBD2,TRBJ2-3,TRBV5-4,-,TGTGCCAGCAGCCCTACGGGAGGGCCGACAGATACGCAGTATTTT,CASSPTGGPTDTQYF
TRBD2,TRBJ2-3,TRBV20-1,-,TGCAGTGCTAGTCTGGCGGGAGAAGGGACAGATACGCAGTATTTT,CSASLAGEGTDTQYF
-,TRBJ2-7,TRBV19,-,TGTGCCAGTAGTCAAAATCCGATTAGCTCCTACGAGCAGTACTTC,CASSQNPISSYEQYF
-,TRBJ2-2,TRBV29-1,once,TGCAGCGTTGATGCGCGAGGGGAGCTGTTTTTT,CSVDARGELFF
TRBD1,TRBJ1-2,TRBV5-1,once,TGCGCCAGCAGCGACAGGGGTGGCTACACCTTC,CASSDRGGYTF
-,TRBJ2-1,TRBV19,-,TGTGCCAGTAGTCTTGACTACTACAATGAGCAGTTCTTC,CASSLDYYNEQFF
-,TRBJ1-5,TRBV7-8,-,TGTGCCAGCAGCTTAGCGCGCGGGGAACGGAATCAGCCCCAGCATTTT,CASSLARGERNQPQHF
-,TRBJ2-7,TRBV10-3,-,TGTGCCAACGGGGGGGGACAGGGAGGCGAGCAGTACTTC,CANGGGQGGEQYF
-,TRBJ2-1,TRBV5-5,-,TGTGCCAGCAGCTTCGGGCAGGGGATATTTGATGAGCAGTTCTTC,CASSFGQGIFDEQFF
TRBD1,TRBJ2-1,TRBV2,-,TGTGCCAGCAGCAAGACAGGGAGAAGTACAAATGAGCAGTTCTTC,CASSKTGRSTNEQFF
-,TRBJ1-3,TRBV5-1,-,TGCGCCAGCAGCTTGGACCCCGGTACTGGAAACACCATATATTTT,CASSLDPGTGNTIYF